This T cell receptor beta chain was recovered during a study of blood T cell repertoires in COVID-19. Study context: Researchers got acute and convalescent COVID-19 samples from the United States, Italy and Spain. T cells, B-cell-depleted T cells, or PBMCs provided the cDNA or gDNA that served as material.

How the authors handled the data: Reference gene primer amplification gave estimated nucleated cell counts. Measured with immunoSEQ multiplex PCR; TCRdb has only the in-frame clones, and not every one. The V and J calls and clone size are taken from that table; D and trimming were inferred from the DNA. Among about 150,000 clones listed, approximately 86% were seen once. CDR1 and CDR2 (germline): MDHEN, SYDVKM. CDR3 size: 14 residues. V lost 6 bases to trimming and J lost 2 bases; unmatched junction nucleotides: 1. This sequence was found in a woman aged 40 to 50 who had been exposed to COVID-19. The V gene is TRBV28, the J gene TRBJ1-4, with 9 nucleotides matching TRBD1. Sample: PBMCs or T cells enriched from blood (not recorded which). The chain's CDR3 is CASRGQGTNEKLFF. CDR3 nucleotides: TGTGCCAGCAGGGGACAGGGCACTAATGAAAAACTGTTTTTT. Filled out from reference TRBV28 and TRBJ1-4, the complete variable domain reads DVKVTQSSRYLVKRTGEKVFLECVQDMDHENMFWYRQDPGLGLRLIYFSYDVKMKEKGDIPEGYSVSREKKERFSLILESASTNQTSMYLCASRGQGTNEKLFFGSGTQLSVL.